The following is a T cell receptor beta chain sequence with its context. Germline CDR1 reads SGHTA; CDR2 reads FQGNSA. With 2 bases clipped from V and 1 base from J, the junction kept 5 bases outside the gene matches. The CDR3 runs 16 residues. Assay: immunoSEQ multiplex PCR; the TCRdb copy retains only in-frame clones and omits some. This sample has 20,000 to 30,000 clones, with 82% found just once. The record originates from a study of blood T cell repertoires in COVID-19. The clonotype originates from a human donor in a cohort sampled during active COVID-19. V gene TRBV7-2 combines with J gene TRBJ2-3, with TRBD2 matching over 8 bases. The sequenced sample consisted of peripheral blood. CDR3 nucleotides: TGTGCCAGCAGCTTAACGGGAGGGCCCCGCACAGATACGCAGTATTTT. Protein: CASSLTGGPRTDTQYF. The whole variable domain, filled in from reference TRBV7-2 and TRBJ2-3, reads GAGVSQSPSNKVTEKGKDVELRCDPISGHTALYWYRQSLGQGLEFLIYFQGNSAPDKSGLPSDRFSAERTGGSVSTLTIQRTQQEDSAVYLCASSLTGGPRTDTQYFGPGTRLTVL.